The rows below give T cell receptor beta chains drawn from one sample of a study of memory CD8 T cells in hepatitis C reinfection. Sequencing was performed with immunoSEQ multiplex PCR; in TCRdb, only in-frame clones are kept and a portion is missing. The table lists about 50,000 clones, about 88% of them singletons, with roughly 0.7% in the top ten. Sequencing used naive CD8+ T cells sorted from blood. The receptor set was obtained from a young man with hepatitis C virus infection. CDR3s include the opening cysteine and the closing phenylalanine or tryptophan. The order of the fields is clone size, D gene, J gene, CDR3 length, V gene, CDR3 protein, CDR3 DNA. A D gene is named only where the DNA matches it firmly. The size field is filled for only some rows; it gives once, few, many or a size class.

NA TRBD2 TRBJ2-3 14 TRBV7-3 CASSTSGRTDTQYF TGTGCCAGCAGTACTAGCGGGCGCACAGATACGCAGTATTTT
NA TRBD2 TRBJ2-1 15 TRBV7-2 CASSPGTRGDNEQFF TGTGCCAGCAGCCCCGGGACCCGGGGGGACAATGAGCAGTTCTTC
NA TRBD2 TRBJ2-5 16 TRBV6-1 CASSEEVSGGAETQYF TGTGCCAGCAGTGAAGAAGTTAGCGGGGGGGCTGAGACCCAGTACTTC
NA NA TRBJ2-7 16 TRBV4-2 CASSQDLGLNTYEQYF TGTGCCAGCAGCCAAGATCTCGGACTAAACACCTACGAGCAGTACTTC
once TRBD2 TRBJ2-2 17 TRBV9 CASSPKVSGRNTGELFF TGTGCCAGCAGCCCGAAGGTTAGCGGGCGGAACACCGGGGAGCTGTTTTTT
NA TRBD2 TRBJ2-1 12 TRBV7-2 CASSQLANEQFF TGTGCCAGCAGCCAACTAGCGAATGAGCAGTTCTTC
once TRBD2 TRBJ2-3 14 TRBV30 CAWSLGTSSDTQYF TGTGCCTGGAGTTTGGGGACTAGCTCCGATACGCAGTATTTT
NA TRBD1 TRBJ2-7 13 TRBV27 CASSGDRLVEQYF TGTGCCAGCAGTGGGGACAGACTGGTGGAGCAGTACTTC
NA TRBD2 TRBJ2-5 18 TRBV11-2 CASSATGTSGAEGETQYF TGTGCCAGCAGCGCGACCGGGACTAGCGGTGCCGAGGGGGAGACCCAGTACTTC
NA TRBD2 TRBJ2-5 16 TRBV5-4 CASSLVGLAGQETQYF TGTGCCAGCAGCTTGGTCGGGCTAGCGGGACAAGAGACCCAGTACTTC
NA NA TRBJ2-1 16 TRBV28 CASTNGKAELNNEQFF TGTGCCAGCACAAATGGGAAAGCGGAACTAAACAATGAGCAGTTCTTC
NA NA TRBJ2-6 18 TRBV5-4 CASSDPTGSEAGANVLTF TGTGCCAGCAGCGATCCAACTGGGTCGGAGGCTGGGGCCAACGTCCTGACTTTC
NA NA TRBJ2-5 13 TRBV9 CASSDGNQETQYF TGTGCCAGCAGCGACGGGAACCAAGAGACCCAGTACTTC
NA NA TRBJ2-2 12 TRBV10-2 CASLQGPGELFF TGCGCCAGCCTACAGGGACCCGGGGAGCTGTTTTTT
NA TRBD1 TRBJ2-1 14 TRBV7-9 CASSLEQGRKEQFF TGTGCCAGCAGCTTAGAACAGGGGAGAAAAGAGCAGTTCTTC
NA TRBD2 TRBJ2-2 16 TRBV6-5 CASSYVAGANTGELFF TGTGCCAGCAGTTACGTGGCGGGGGCGAACACCGGGGAGCTGTTTTTT